This T cell receptor (beta chain) was sequenced in a study of vaccination and CD4 T cells after COVID-19. The table lists this clonotype with a few counts. Its antigen remains unidentified. The treatment: roughly 11-day PBMC culture with coronavirus spike peptide pools or control peptides (ViraFEST assay). Cultured CD4+ T-cell DNA underwent Oncomine TCR Beta short-read sequencing. Using its own MiXCR run on the PCR reads, TCRdb lists one record per CDR3 protein. The table includes approximately 17,000 distinct CDR3 sequences, 35% to 40% detected once. The CDR3 contains 15 residues. Germline loops: CDR1 MNHEY, CDR2 SMNVEV (reference sequence). V shed 5 bases, J shed 6 bases, and the junction held 8 bases outside the gene matches.

The receptor comes from a human donor who had recovered from COVID-19. The chain joins TRBV27 to TRBJ2-3, with 10 bases matching TRBD1. The sequencing sample was made of CD4+ T cells from blood, cultured in vitro. This chain's CDR3 is CASSQPGTGDDTQYF. CDR3 DNA sequence: TGTGCCAGCAGTCAACCCGGGACAGGGGATGATACGCAGTATTTT.